This entry concerns a single T cell receptor (beta chain). What it recognizes is unknown. Sequencing ends 3 residues short of the CDR3 end; the germline J gene provides the rest. This sample was taken from a study of T cells in women clearing cervical HPV infection. Germline CDR1 is ENHRY and CDR2 is SYGVKD. CDR3 length: 12 residues. V lost 11 bases, J lost 4 bases, and 11 bases lay in between. Findings and limits, study-wide: Associations may precede or follow infection; HPV-specific or memory T cells were not isolated.

Repertoires were generated with immunoSEQ multiplex PCR, while TCRdb's copy carries only in-frame clones and drops some. The sample includes some 23,000 clones. The source of this sequence is a woman aged 18 to 75 with a cervical HPV16 infection that either progressed to CIN3+ or cleared (not recorded which). Sequencing was done on a sample of blood buffy coat. V usage is TRBV10-3 and J usage is TRBJ1-4, with D perhaps TRBD1 (5 bases). Incomplete CDR3 DNA: TGTGCCGCGGGGCCGGGTAATGAAAAA. It yields the protein CAAGPGNEK. The complete CDR3 protein is CAAGPGNEKLFF.